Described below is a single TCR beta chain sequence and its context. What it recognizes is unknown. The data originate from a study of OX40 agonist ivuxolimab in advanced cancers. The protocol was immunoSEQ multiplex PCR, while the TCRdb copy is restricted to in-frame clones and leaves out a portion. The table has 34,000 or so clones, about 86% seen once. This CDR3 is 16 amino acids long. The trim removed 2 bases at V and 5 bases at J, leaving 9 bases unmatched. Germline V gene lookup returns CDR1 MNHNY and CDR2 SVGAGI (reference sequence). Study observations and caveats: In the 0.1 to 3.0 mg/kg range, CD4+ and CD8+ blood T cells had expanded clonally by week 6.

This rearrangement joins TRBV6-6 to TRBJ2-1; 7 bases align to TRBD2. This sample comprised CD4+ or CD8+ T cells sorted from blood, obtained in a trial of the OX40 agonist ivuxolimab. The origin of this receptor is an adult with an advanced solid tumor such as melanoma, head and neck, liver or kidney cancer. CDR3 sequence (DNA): TGTGCCAGCAGTTACCCTTCTAGCGGAGCCAACAATGAGCAGTTCTTC. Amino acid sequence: CASSYPSSGANNEQFF.